This passage covers 29 T cell receptor beta chains from one sample sequenced in a study of blood T cell repertoires in COVID-19. Data came from immunoSEQ multiplex PCR; TCRdb stores just in-frame clones and leaves some out. The sample has 350,000 to 500,000 clones, 70% to 90% seen once. Sequencing was carried out using PBMCs or T cells enriched from blood (not recorded which). The origin of the receptors is a woman between 18 and 29 years old who had been exposed to COVID-19.

The V gene is TRBV5-6, the J gene TRBJ1-2; 11 bases are a match to TRBD1. V was pared by 4 bases and J by 6 bases, with 8 bases of the junction left unmatched. The CDR3 length is 15 residues. The germline V gene has CDR1 SGHDT and CDR2 YYEEEE. CDR3 nucleotides: TGTGCCAGCAGCATTAGGACAGGGGGCGCCGATGGCTACACCTTC. It translates to CASSIRTGGADGYTF.

The chain recombines TRBV18 with TRBJ2-7; D remains unclear. CDR1 KGHSH and CDR2 LQKENI come from the germline V gene. The ends were cut back, 5 bases at V and 4 bases at J, with 12 bases in the middle. This CDR3 region has 13 residues. CDR3 DNA: TGTGCCAGCTCATCGACACAATGGTACGAGCAGTACTTC. It translates to CASSSTQWYEQYF.

This clone showed up just a few times. The gene calls are TRBV2 and TRBJ1-2; weak D call: TRBD1 (6 bases). V gave up 8 bases and J gave up 10 bases, with 17 bases separating them. The CDR3 is 12 residues long. The germline V gene has CDR1 SNHLY and CDR2 FYNNEI. In DNA form, the CDR3 reads TGTGCCAGCCTTCAACAGGGTCAGGACTACACCTTC. Amino acid sequence: CASLQQGQDYTF.

The CDR3 loop reads CASSDGLAANEQFF. The DNA of the CDR3 is TGTGCCAGCAGCGACGGACTAGCGGCAAATGAGCAGTTCTTC. V is TRBV13 and J is TRBJ2-1; 10 nucleotides match TRBD2. J was trimmed by 7 bases and V by 5 bases; bases with no gene match: 5. Germline CDR1 and CDR2: PRHDT and FYEKMQ (reference sequence). The CDR3 runs 14 residues.

The V call is TRBV15, the J call TRBJ2-1; 7 bases fit TRBD2. The CDR3 consists of 15 residues. V lost 2 bases to trimming and J lost 4 bases; unmatched junction nucleotides: 5. Germline values: CDR1 LNHNV, CDR2 YYDKDF (reference sequence). CDR3: CATSRPGGGYNEQFF. CDR3 sequence (DNA): TGTGCCACCAGCAGACCGGGCGGGGGATACAATGAGCAGTTCTTC.

V gene TRBV6-4 combines with J gene TRBJ1-2; D not certain. There are 16 residues in the CDR3. Trimming removed 3 bases at V and 2 bases at J, with 16 bases between. Germline CDR1 is MRHNA and CDR2 is SNTAGT. The DNA for the CDR3 is TGTGCCAGCAGTGATCCCTTTGAAGGACTAAACTATGGCTACACCTTC. This gives the protein CASSDPFEGLNYGYTF.

The chain has TRBV14 and TRBJ1-4; D unclear. V was clipped by 0 bases and J by 0 bases, with 8 bases between them. Per germline, CDR1 SGHDN and CDR2 FVKESK. The CDR3 is 16 residues long. CDR3 amino acids: CASSQDAVSTNEKLFF. The DNA of the CDR3 is TGTGCCAGCAGCCAAGACGCGGTTTCAACTAATGAAAAACTGTTTTTT.

J is TRBJ1-5 and V is TRBV12-5, with 10 bases identical to TRBD1. From germline, CDR1 is LGHNT and CDR2 FRNRAP. The CDR3 is 14 amino acids. V trimming: 6 bases; J trimming: 6 bases; junction bases outside the gene matches: 5. The CDR3 loop is CASGWTGGGQPQHF. In DNA form, the CDR3 reads TGTGCTAGTGGGTGGACAGGGGGAGGTCAGCCCCAGCATTTT.

Of note for this clone: This sample includes further DNA sequences coding for the same CDR3. The chain uses TRBV6-5 and TRBJ2-5; 12 nucleotides line up with TRBD2. Germline CDR1 and CDR2: MNHEY and SVGAGI. The CDR3 sequence is 16 residues long. V was pared by 2 bases and J by 2 bases, with 3 bases of the junction left unmatched. CDR3 nucleotides: TGTGCCAGCAGTTACCCCACTAGCGGGGGGCAAGAGACCCAGTACTTC. Residues: CASSYPTSGGQETQYF.

This chain links TRBV4-3 with TRBJ1-6, with 10 bases lining up with TRBD1. This CDR3 has 19 amino acids. The trim removed 0 bases at V and 7 bases at J, leaving 12 bases unmatched. Germline V gene data show CDR1 as LGHNA and CDR2 as YSLEER. The CDR3 is CASSQDLLGGTGENSPLHF. DNA for the CDR3: TGCGCCAGCAGCCAAGATCTGCTCGGCGGGACAGGGGAAAATTCACCCCTCCACTTT.

The V and J genes are TRBV7-9 and TRBJ2-7; TRBD2 matches 12 bases. Germline CDR1 is SEHNR and CDR2 is FQNEAQ (reference sequence). The CDR3 is 16 residues long. With V trimmed by 0 bases and J by 7 bases, 7 bases remained unmatched. CDR3 nucleotides: TGTGCCAGCAGCTTAGCGTCGCTAGCGGGGGGGCTGGAGCAGTACTTC. It translates to CASSLASLAGGLEQYF.

V gene TRBV3-1 (or the pseudogene TRBV3-2) combines with J gene TRBJ2-1, with a possible D match to TRBD2 (5 bases). V was shortened by 3 bases and J by 7 bases, with 16 bases between the two germline ends. Germline CDR1 reads LGHDT; CDR2 reads YNNKEL (reference sequence). The length of the CDR3 is 15 residues. The CDR3 nucleotides read TGTGCCAGCAGCCATCCGGTTGGCCGAGGGAATGAGCAGTTCTTC. It specifies CASSHPVGRGNEQFF.

The chain links TRBV3-1 (or the pseudogene TRBV3-2) to TRBJ2-7; no firm D call. The CDR3 loop spans 15 amino acids. V was pared by 4 bases and J by 2 bases, with 15 bases between. CDR1 and CDR2 (germline): LGHDT, YNNKEL (reference sequence). The CDR3 protein is CASSPKTVLPYEQYF. The DNA for the CDR3 is TGTGCCAGCAGCCCGAAGACTGTCCTTCCCTACGAGCAGTACTTC.

J is TRBJ2-3 and V is TRBV29-1; D call uncertain. Germline values: CDR1 SQVTM, CDR2 ANQGSEA. Deletions cut 7 bases from V and 2 bases from J, with 13 bases between. The CDR3 is 13 amino acids. CDR3 in DNA: TGCAGCGCCCTGTCTAGGCCCACAGATACGCAGTATTTT. It translates to CSALSRPTDTQYF.

The J gene is TRBJ2-1, the V gene TRBV5-4; 7 bases align to TRBD1. V lost 4 bases and J lost 0; bases outside the gene matches: 7. The germline CDR1 and CDR2 sequences are SGHNT and YYREEE (reference sequence). The CDR3 has 16 amino acids. CDR3 sequence: CASSLGRDSSYNEQFF. Written as DNA, the CDR3 is TGTGCCAGCAGCCTGGGACGGGACAGCTCCTACAATGAGCAGTTCTTC.

The gene calls are TRBV30 and TRBJ2-2; D perhaps matches TRBD1 (6 bases). This CDR3 is built from 15 residues. The germline CDR1 and CDR2 sequences are GTSNPN and SVGIG (reference sequence). The V and J ends lost 4 bases and 4 bases respectively, with 16 bases between them. CDR3 sequence: CAWTPRTAITGELFF. The CDR3 DNA follows: TGTGCCTGGACTCCCCGGACAGCGATCACCGGGGAGCTGTTTTTT.

This clone has a handful of counts. The V and J genes are TRBV18 and TRBJ2-5; 10 nucleotides agree with TRBD2. Germline V gene lookup returns CDR1 KGHSH and CDR2 LQKENI. The junction had 5 bases not matched to a gene; V was cut back by 5 bases and J by 2 bases. The CDR3 has 15 amino acids. DNA of the CDR3: TGTGCCAGCTCATCCTCGACTAGCGGGCAAGAGACCCAGTACTTC. Protein product: CASSSSTSGQETQYF.

The chain couples TRBV19 to TRBJ2-6, with D tentatively TRBD1 (5 bases). The CDR3 sequence is 16 residues long. The germline CDR1 and CDR2 sequences are LNHDA and SQIVND (reference sequence). V was trimmed by 5 bases and J by 0 bases, leaving 11 bases between them. CDR3: CASSPGRSSGANVLTF. The CDR3 region has the DNA TGTGCCAGTAGTCCAGGGCGGTCCTCTGGGGCCAACGTCCTGACTTTC.

The V and J genes are TRBV5-1 and TRBJ2-3; 9 bases are shared with TRBD2. The CDR3 length is 16 residues. V trimming: 5 bases; J trimming: 0 bases; junction bases outside the gene matches: 7. Germline CDR1 is SGHRS and CDR2 is YFSETQ. The CDR3 DNA is TGCGCCAGCAGGGCTAGCGGGATCTCTAGCACAGATACGCAGTATTTT. Protein: CASRASGISSTDTQYF.

This clone has a handful of counts. This chain uses TRBV4-1 with TRBJ1-2; TRBD1 agrees at 8 bases. Germline assignment: CDR1 MGHRA and CDR2 YSYEKL. This CDR3 contains 16 residues. Unmatched junction bases numbered 7, after V lost 2 bases and J lost 2 bases. CDR3 protein: CASSQKPTGVNYGYTF. In DNA, the CDR3 is TGCGCCAGCAGCCAAAAGCCGACAGGGGTGAACTATGGCTACACCTTC.

V is TRBV11-2 and J is TRBJ2-2; 8 nucleotides align to TRBD1. V was pared by 1 base and J by 9 bases, with 4 bases of the junction left unmatched. CDR1 and CDR2 (germline): SGHAT, FQNNGV. This CDR3 has 14 residues. The CDR3 sequence: CASSLVDRGRELFF. The CDR3 region has the DNA TGTGCCAGCAGCTTAGTAGACAGGGGCAGGGAGCTGTTTTTT.

The chain uses TRBV6-2 or TRBV6-3 and TRBJ2-2, with 9 bases that match TRBD1. Germline V CDR1 and CDR2: MNHEY, SVGEGT. This CDR3 has 19 residues. Unmatched junction bases numbered 14, after V lost 5 bases and J lost 1 base. The CDR3: CASSTIIWDRDENTGELFF. CDR3 in DNA: TGTGCCAGCAGTACGATTATTTGGGACAGGGATGAGAACACCGGGGAGCTGTTTTTT.

This chain uses TRBV5-1 with TRBJ1-2; possible D gene TRBD1, 5 bases. Germline V gene lookup returns CDR1 SGHRS and CDR2 YFSETQ. The CDR3 has 13 residues. V was pared by 7 bases and J by 3 bases, with 13 bases between. Here the CDR3 reads CASSLWGDYGYTF. The CDR3 bases are TGCGCCAGCTCATTATGGGGGGACTATGGCTACACCTTC.

The chain uses TRBV7-6 and TRBJ2-1; 12 nucleotides match TRBD2. Looked up from germline, CDR1 is SGHVS and CDR2 is FNYEAQ. The V segment lost 7 bases and the J segment 5 bases; nucleotides outside the gene matches: 12. The CDR3 sequence is 17 residues long. The DNA for the CDR3 is TGTGCCAGCACCGGGCTAGCGGGAGGGCAGGGTCACAATGAGCAGTTCTTC. Residues: CASTGLAGGQGHNEQFF. The full variable domain, rest sourced from reference TRBV7-6 and TRBJ2-1, is GAGVSQSPRYKVTKRGQDVALRCDPISGHVSLYWYRQALGQGPEFLTYFNYEAQQDKSGLPNDRFSAERPEGSISTLTIQRTEQRDSAMYRCASTGLAGGQGHNEQFFGPGTRLTVL.

V is TRBV11-2 and J is TRBJ2-6; 8 bases are a match to TRBD1. Germline V CDR1 and CDR2: SGHAT, FQNNGV. The CDR3 has 19 residues. The junction had 12 bases not matched to a gene; V was cut back by 5 bases and J by 0 bases. This CDR3 is CASSSTPGGAVSGANVLTF. CDR3 coding DNA: TGTGCCAGCAGCAGCACACCAGGGGGCGCAGTCTCTGGGGCCAACGTCCTGACTTTC.

The V call is TRBV2, the J call TRBJ1-2, with TRBD1 matching 9 bases. Germline CDR1 and CDR2: SNHLY and FYNNEI. The J segment lost 3 bases and the V segment lost 1 base, leaving 6 bases of the junction unmatched. This CDR3 contains 16 residues. The CDR3 DNA reads as TGTGCCAGCAGTGAAGATATAGGACAGGGGCACTATGGCTACACCTTC. Translating gives CASSEDIGQGHYGYTF.

The chain has TRBV27 and TRBJ2-1; 8 bases agree with TRBD1. The CDR3 consists of 14 residues. V shed 2 bases, J shed 4 bases, and the junction held 1 base outside the gene matches. Per the germline V gene, CDR1 is MNHEY and CDR2 is SMNVEV (reference sequence). In nucleotides, the CDR3 is TGTGCCAGCAGTTTAAGACAGGGGTACAATGAGCAGTTCTTC. This translates into CASSLRQGYNEQFF.

The rearrangement links TRBV27 to TRBJ1-6, with 7 bases that match TRBD1. The germline V gene encodes CDR1 MNHEY and CDR2 SMNVEV (reference sequence). The CDR3 runs 15 residues. V was pared by 4 bases and J by 7 bases, with 7 bases of the junction left unmatched. In DNA, the CDR3 is TGTGCCAGCAGTTACACCGGGACAGAAAATTCACCCCTCCACTTT. It is translated as CASSYTGTENSPLHF.

The table lists this clone with a count of one. The chain combines TRBV15 with TRBJ2-7, with TRBD1 as a possible D gene (6 bases). This CDR3 contains 13 residues. Germline CDR1 LNHNV, CDR2 YYDKDF (reference sequence). Trimming shortened V by 5 bases and J by 1 base, and 9 bases separated the two germline ends. CDR3 in amino acids: CATSDTGSYEQYF. The DNA for the CDR3 is TGTGCCACCAGCGATACAGGGTCCTACGAGCAGTACTTC.